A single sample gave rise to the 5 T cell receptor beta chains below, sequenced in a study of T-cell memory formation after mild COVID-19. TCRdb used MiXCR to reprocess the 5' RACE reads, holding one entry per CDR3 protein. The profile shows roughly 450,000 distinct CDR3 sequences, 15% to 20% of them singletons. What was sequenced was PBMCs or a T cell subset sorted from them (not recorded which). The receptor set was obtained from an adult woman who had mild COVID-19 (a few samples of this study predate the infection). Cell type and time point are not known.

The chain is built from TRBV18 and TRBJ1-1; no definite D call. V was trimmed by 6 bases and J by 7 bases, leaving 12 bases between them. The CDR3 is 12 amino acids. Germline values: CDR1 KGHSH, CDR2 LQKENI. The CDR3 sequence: CASSLSGDEAFF. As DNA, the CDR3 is TGTGCCAGCTCGCTTTCCGGTGATGAAGCTTTCTTT.

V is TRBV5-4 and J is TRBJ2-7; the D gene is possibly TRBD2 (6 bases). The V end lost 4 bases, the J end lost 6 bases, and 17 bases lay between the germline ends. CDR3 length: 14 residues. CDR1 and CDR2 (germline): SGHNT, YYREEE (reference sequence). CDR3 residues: CASSPWWGDLEQYF. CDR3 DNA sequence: TGTGCCAGCAGCCCATGGTGGGGGGATCTCGAGCAGTACTTC.

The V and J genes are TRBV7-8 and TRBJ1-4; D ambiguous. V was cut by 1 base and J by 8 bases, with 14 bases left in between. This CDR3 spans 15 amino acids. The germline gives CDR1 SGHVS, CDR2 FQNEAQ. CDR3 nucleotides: TGTGCCAGCAGCTTAGAAGACGGGGTTTACGAAAAACTGTTTTTT. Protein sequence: CASSLEDGVYEKLFF.

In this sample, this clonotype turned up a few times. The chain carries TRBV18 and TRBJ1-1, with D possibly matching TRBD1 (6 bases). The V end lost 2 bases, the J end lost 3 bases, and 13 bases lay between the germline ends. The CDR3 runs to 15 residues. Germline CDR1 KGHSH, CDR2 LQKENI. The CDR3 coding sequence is TGTGCCAGCTCACCAGGCAGGGGTGTTGACACTGAAGCTTTCTTT. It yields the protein CASSPGRGVDTEAFF.

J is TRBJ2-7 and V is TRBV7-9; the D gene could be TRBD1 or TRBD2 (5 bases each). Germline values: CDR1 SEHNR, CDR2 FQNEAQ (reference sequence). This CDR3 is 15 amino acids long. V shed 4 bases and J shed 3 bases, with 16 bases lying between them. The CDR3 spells CASSSDLRDGYEQYF. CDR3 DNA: TGTGCCAGCAGCTCGGACCTCCGGGACGGCTACGAGCAGTACTTC.